This T cell receptor (beta chain) was sequenced during a study of T cells expressing NK-cell markers. Whole-study context: It was sorted CD3+CD56-NKG2C+, CD3+CD56+NKG2C- and CD3+CD56+NKG2C+ T cells that provided the TCR beta repertoires. Among the eight sequenced donors, seven tested HCMV-seropositive and one tested seronegative. Whole-study findings and limits: In a handful of donors, these clonotypes also led the CD3+CD56-NKG2C+ fraction. The share of CD8+ T cells held by dominant NKG2C+ clonotypes was about 1.0-7.5% in about 6 donors.

TCRdb re-called the 5' RACE reads; one entry per CDR3 protein, DNA not given. This table holds roughly 300,000 distinct CDR3 sequences. On this clonotype itself: Its antigen is not identified.

Germline lookup yields CDR1 DFQATT and CDR2 SNEGSKA (reference sequence). The CDR3 has 16 residues. Sequencing used blood T cells: a sorted CD56 or NKG2C T cell subset, CD4+ or CD8+ T cells, or bulk PBMC T cells (not recorded which). This receptor was obtained from a woman aged 18-70 years in good health. The chain combines TRBV20-1 with TRBJ2-3; TCRdb names TRBD1, which stays unverified in the absence of DNA. CDR3 amino acids: CSASGGRGVSTDTQYF.